Presented here are 26 T cell receptor beta chains from one specimen sequenced in a study of shared clonotypes between healthy human individuals. Libraries were prepared by immunoSEQ multiplex PCR; TCRdb keeps only in-frame clonotypes and omits some of them. The table records some 2 million clones, over 85% of them present only once. Positively selected for CCR7, the CD45RO-negative cells used as naive CD8 cells excluded terminally differentiated effector memory CD45RA+ cells. The sample was naive CD8+ T cells sorted from blood. The receptors originated from a man in his late teens or twenties in good health.

V and J are TRBV10-2 and TRBJ2-2; maybe TRBD2 (7 bases). The V end lost 6 bases, the J end lost 2 bases, and 13 bases lay between the germline ends. Germline V gene data show CDR1 as WSHSY and CDR2 as SAAADI. This CDR3 is built from 15 residues. For the CDR3, the DNA is TGCGCCAGCAGAACAGGGACTACTAACACCGGGGAGCTGTTTTTT. The encoded protein is CASRTGTTNTGELFF.

This rearrangement joins TRBV13 to TRBJ1-1, with a tentative D call TRBD1 (6 bases). The CDR3 has 19 amino acids. Germline-derived CDR1 and CDR2 are PRHDT and FYEKMQ (reference sequence). Trimming took 7 bases from V and 1 from J, leaving 28 bases between them. CDR3 loop: CASTQTTIEGEGGNTEAFF. The CDR3 DNA reads TGTGCCAGCACCCAAACTACAATCGAAGGAGAGGGGGGGAACACTGAAGCTTTCTTT.

The chain uses TRBV10-3 and TRBJ1-2; D gene uncertain. Germline V gives CDR1 ENHRY, CDR2 SYGVKD. The CDR3 has 15 amino acids. V gave up 3 bases and J gave up 2 bases, with 13 bases separating them. CDR3: CAISDNVGRNYGYTF. CDR3 in DNA: TGTGCCATCAGTGATAATGTCGGGAGAAACTATGGCTACACCTTC.

This chain joins TRBV27 and TRBJ2-7; 10 bases map to TRBD2. Germline CDR1 is MNHEY and CDR2 is SMNVEV (reference sequence). This CDR3 contains 14 residues. V lost 11 bases to trimming and J lost 0 bases; unmatched junction nucleotides: 7. CDR3 coding DNA: TGTGCCTCCCACCCTAGCGGGGGCTCCTACGAGCAGTACTTC. Its protein product is CASHPSGGSYEQYF.

The rearrangement joins TRBV5-4 to TRBJ2-1; weak D call: TRBD2 (6 bases). Trimming left V 4 bases short and J 7 bases short, with 12 bases between. This CDR3 comprises 13 residues. Germline V gene sequence: CDR1 SGHNT, CDR2 YYREEE (reference sequence). CDR3 nucleotide sequence: TGTGCCAGCAGCCTGGGACTTAATAATGAGCAGTTCTTC. This encodes CASSLGLNNEQFF.

This clone was seen just once. The chain carries TRBV5-1 and TRBJ2-7; D gene uncertain. Germline V gives CDR1 SGHRS, CDR2 YFSETQ. V was shortened by 0 bases and J by 3 bases, with 16 bases between the two germline ends. The CDR3 has 16 residues. CDR3 nucleotide sequence: TGCGCCAGCAGCTTGGATCACGACTGGGCAGTCTACGAGCAGTACTTC. It is translated as CASSLDHDWAVYEQYF.

V is TRBV21-1 and J is TRBJ1-2. TRBV21-1 is listed as a pseudogene. This CDR3 is 15 amino acids long. The CDR3 is CASSNVFGSNYGYTF. CDR3 sequence (DNA): TGTGCCAGCAGCAACGTATTCGGCAGCAACTATGGCTACACCTTC.

The sample holds a few counts of this clone. This specimen includes other DNA sequences encoding the same CDR3. The chain links TRBV5-6 to TRBJ1-1; a weak D match, TRBD1 (6 bases). From germline, CDR1 is SGHDT and CDR2 YYEEEE. The V and J ends lost 4 bases and 3 bases respectively, with 10 bases between them. CDR3 length: 13 residues. This CDR3 reads CASSLRGDTEAFF. The DNA for the CDR3 is TGTGCCAGCAGCCTCAGGGGAGACACTGAAGCTTTCTTT.

The rearrangement uses TRBV5-6 and TRBJ1-2; 7 nucleotides agree with TRBD1. The CDR3 is 15 amino acids. The junction had 9 bases not matched to a gene; V was cut back by 3 bases and J by 4 bases. Per the germline V gene, CDR1 is SGHDT and CDR2 is YYEEEE. CDR3 protein: CASSSSGTVFYGYTF. The CDR3, as DNA: TGTGCCAGCAGCTCGTCCGGGACAGTTTTCTATGGCTACACCTTC.

The V gene is TRBV15, the J gene TRBJ2-1; 8 bases map to TRBD2. Germline V gene lookup returns CDR1 LNHNV and CDR2 YYDKDF (reference sequence). This CDR3 is built from 13 residues. V lost 5 bases to trimming and J lost 8 bases; unmatched junction nucleotides: 5. CDR3 DNA sequence: TGTGCCACCAGCGCCCCCGGGGGGGATGAGCAGTTCTTC. Its protein is CATSAPGGDEQFF. Supplemented by reference TRBV15 and TRBJ2-1, the full variable domain reads DAMVIQNPRYQVTQFGKPVTLSCSQTLNHNVMYWYQQKSSQAPKLLFHYYDKDFNNEADTPDNFQSRRPNTSFCFLDIRSPGLGDTAMYLCATSAPGGDEQFFGPGTRLTVL.

V usage is TRBV4-1 and J usage is TRBJ2-7; perhaps D is TRBD1 or TRBD2 (5 bases each). Per the germline V gene, CDR1 is MGHRA and CDR2 is YSYEKL. Trimming removed 0 bases at V and 2 bases at J, with 11 bases between. The CDR3 is 15 residues long. CDR3 in amino acids: CASSQDGTATYEQYF. The CDR3 DNA reads as TGCGCCAGCAGCCAAGATGGGACGGCGACCTACGAGCAGTACTTC.

With regard to this clone: Other nucleotide sequences in the sample specify the same CDR3. The rearrangement joins TRBV5-4 to TRBJ1-1, with a weak D call TRBD1 (5 bases). Trimming cost V 0 bases and J 5 bases, with 5 bases left between them. CDR3 size: 12 residues. CDR1 is SGHNT, CDR2 YYREEE, per germline (reference sequence). CDR3 in DNA: TGTGCCAGCAGCTTGGAGGGGACTGAAGCTTTCTTT. This gives the protein CASSLEGTEAFF. Together with reference TRBV5-4 and TRBJ1-1, the CDR3 gives the full variable domain: ETGVTQSPTHLIKTRGQQVTLRCSSQSGHNTVSWYQQALGQGPQFIFQYYREEENGRGNFPPRFSGLQFPNYSSELNVNALELDDSALYLCASSLEGTEAFFGQGTRLTVV.

The CDR3 spells CASSLDRSLYEQYF. The CDR3 nucleotides are TGTGCCAGCAGTCTTGACAGGTCCCTCTACGAGCAGTACTTC. This chain joins TRBV27 and TRBJ2-7; TRBD1 might be the D (6 bases). V was trimmed by 5 bases and J by 3 bases, leaving 14 bases between them. The CDR3 consists of 14 residues. Germline assignment: CDR1 MNHEY and CDR2 SMNVEV (reference sequence).

In its sample, this clone was seen once. The chain joins TRBV7-8 to TRBJ2-7, with TRBD2 matching 12 bases. The CDR3 runs 16 residues. Germline CDR1 SGHVS, CDR2 FQNEAQ. The V gene end was trimmed by 1 base and the J gene end by 2 bases; junction bases not matched to a gene: 3. CDR3 sequence (DNA): TGTGCCAGCAGCTTAGGCCTAGCGGGAGGGCCCTACGAGCAGTACTTC. Its translation is CASSLGLAGGPYEQYF.

The chain couples TRBV5-1 to TRBJ2-2, with 9 nucleotides matching TRBD2. Germline V gives CDR1 SGHRS, CDR2 YFSETQ. Germline trimming cut 4 bases from V and 4 bases from J; bases unmatched to any gene: 8. CDR3 length equals 16 residues. CDR3 DNA: TGCGCCAGCAGCACTAATAGCGGGAGCATCACCGGGGAGCTGTTTTTT. It encodes CASSTNSGSITGELFF.

Worth noting for this clone: This CDR3 is also generated by other DNA sequences in the sample. In DNA form, the CDR3 reads TGTGCCAGCAGTTTAGGACGAACCTACGAGCAGTACTTC. Translated, it gives CASSLGRTYEQYF. The genes are TRBV27 and TRBJ2-7; no definite D call. CDR3 length equals 13 residues. Between the trimmed V and J ends, which lost 2 bases and 2 bases, there was a span of 7 bases. Germline V CDR1 and CDR2: MNHEY, SMNVEV (reference sequence).

This rearrangement joins TRBV4-1 to TRBJ1-1; D remains ambiguous. CDR1 and CDR2 from the germline V gene are MGHRA and YSYEKL. The CDR3 spans 14 residues. The V gene lost 4 bases and the J gene lost 2 bases, with 11 bases spanning the gap. CDR3 residues: CASSPTSANTEAFF. DNA for the CDR3: TGCGCCAGCAGCCCTACCTCAGCTAACACTGAAGCTTTCTTT.

The rearrangement joins TRBV29-1 to TRBJ2-7; TRBD2 matches 9 bases. This CDR3 is built from 15 residues. V trimming: 3 bases; J trimming: 1 base; junction bases outside the gene matches: 7. Looked up from germline, CDR1 is SQVTM and CDR2 is ANQGSEA. CDR3 DNA sequence: TGCAGCGTTGACCGGCGGGAGGGCCCTTCCTACGAGCAGTACTTC. Protein product: CSVDRREGPSYEQYF.

This clone was recorded only once. The V and J genes are TRBV9 and TRBJ2-5; perhaps TRBD2 as D (6 bases). The CDR3 has 15 amino acids. Germline assignment: CDR1 SGDLS and CDR2 YYNGEE. V lost 0 bases and J 5 bases, leaving 14 bases between the germline ends. CDR3 in DNA: TGTGCCAGCAGCGTAGAGATTGCTAGCGTCGAGACCCAGTACTTC. Residues: CASSVEIASVETQYF.

The J gene is TRBJ2-7, the V gene TRBV13; 7 bases align to TRBD2. Germline trimming cut 5 bases from V and 2 bases from J; bases unmatched to any gene: 12. Germline V gene data show CDR1 as PRHDT and CDR2 as FYEKMQ (reference sequence). CDR3 length: 16 amino acids. The CDR3 region has the DNA TGTGCCAGCAGCCCTATCCTAGCGGAGAGCCCCTACGAGCAGTACTTC. Amino acids: CASSPILAESPYEQYF.

The V call is TRBV28, the J call TRBJ1-5, with D perhaps matching TRBD1 (6 bases). Per the germline V gene, CDR1 is MDHEN and CDR2 is SYDVKM. The CDR3 covers 18 residues. The V and J ends lost 8 bases and 3 bases respectively, with 26 bases between them. For the CDR3, the DNA is TGTGCCAGCGCCTCCCAGGGGTGGGCTGGATTGGACAATCAGCCCCAGCATTTT. Residues: CASASQGWAGLDNQPQHF.

V gene TRBV5-1 combines with J gene TRBJ2-3; tentatively, D is TRBD2 (6 bases). This CDR3 spans 15 amino acids. Germline lookup yields CDR1 SGHRS and CDR2 YFSETQ. V gave up 4 bases and J gave up 0 bases, with 12 bases separating them. The CDR3 region is CASSRRGTSTDTQYF. In DNA, the CDR3 is TGCGCCAGCAGCAGGCGGGGCACCAGCACAGATACGCAGTATTTT.

The chain joins TRBV11-2 to TRBJ2-1, with 9 bases that match TRBD2. The CDR3 has 16 residues. J was trimmed by 5 bases and V by 0 bases; bases with no gene match: 5. The germline V gene encodes CDR1 SGHAT and CDR2 FQNNGV. This CDR3 reads CASSLDVTSGHNEQFF. The DNA of the CDR3 is TGTGCCAGCAGCTTAGATGTGACTAGCGGACACAATGAGCAGTTCTTC. Variable domain in full (rest from reference TRBV11-2 and TRBJ2-1): EAGVAQSPRYKIIEKRQSVAFWCNPISGHATLYWYQQILGQGPKLLIQFQNNGVVDDSQLPKDRFSAERLKGVDSTLKIQPAKLEDSAVYLCASSLDVTSGHNEQFFGPGTRLTVL.

The genes are TRBV2 and TRBJ1-2; D possibly corresponds to TRBD1 (6 bases). This CDR3 has 16 residues. The V end lost 0 bases, the J end lost 7 bases, and 18 bases lay between the germline ends. Per the germline V gene, CDR1 is SNHLY and CDR2 is FYNNEI. The CDR3 is CASSEAGRTGLGGYTF. Written as DNA, the CDR3 is TGTGCCAGCAGTGAAGCGGGTAGAACAGGGCTAGGTGGCTACACCTTC.

The chain couples TRBV30 to TRBJ2-2, with 8 bases matching TRBD1. V shed 4 bases, J shed 7 bases, and the junction held 8 bases outside the gene matches. Germline V gene lookup returns CDR1 GTSNPN and CDR2 SVGIG (reference sequence). This CDR3 contains 14 residues. The CDR3 nucleotides read TGTGCCTGGAACCTACAGGGGGGAAGCGGGGAGCTGTTTTTT. Protein product: CAWNLQGGSGELFF.

J is TRBJ1-2 and V is TRBV4-3, with a possible D match to TRBD1 (5 bases). This CDR3 has 14 amino acids. Trimming stripped 2 bases from V and 7 bases from J, with 14 bases between. Per germline, CDR1 LGHNA and CDR2 YSLEER. As DNA, the CDR3 is TGCGCCAGCAGCCAAAGGGACGGACATTTTGGCTACACCTTC. Translated: CASSQRDGHFGYTF.